The clone carrying this T cell receptor beta chain was detected only a few times. Its antigen is still unknown. From the 5' RACE reads, TCRdb called clonotypes with MiXCR, one entry per CDR3 protein. The repertoire has 250,000 to 400,000 distinct CDR3 sequences, roughly an eighth of them found once; the top ten carry 21%. These data are taken from a study of T-cell memory formation after mild COVID-19. V dropped 3 bases and J dropped 0 bases, with 10 bases sitting between them. CDR3 size: 15 residues. CDR1 is KGHSH and CDR2 is LQKENI in the germline V gene. Points from the study as a whole: Some SARS-CoV-2-responding clones were already detected in memory before infection.

The TCR originated in a man in his late teens or twenties who had mild COVID-19 (a few samples of this study predate the infection). Cell type and time point are not known. V usage is TRBV18 and J usage is TRBJ2-3, with a possible D match to TRBD2 (5 bases). The sample consisted of PBMCs or a T cell subset sorted from them (not recorded which). CDR3 coding DNA: TGTGCCAGCTCACCCAGCGGACCTAGCACAGATACGCAGTATTTT. This encodes CASSPSGPSTDTQYF. Full variable domain (missing parts from reference TRBV18 and TRBJ2-3): NAGVMQNPRHLVRRRGQEARLRCSPMKGHSHVYWYRQLPEEGLKFMVYLQKENIIDESGMPKERFSAEFPKEGPSILRIQQVVRGDSAAYFCASSPSGPSTDTQYFGPGTRLTVL.